Sequencing of this T cell receptor (beta chain) was carried out in a study of control samples from healthy donors and cancer patients. Sequenced by immunoSEQ multiplex PCR; TCRdb stores in-frame clones only, minus some. This repertoire shows 100,000 to 150,000 clones, around 87% found once; its top ten account for less than 9.5%. The CDR3 length is 15 residues. This receptor was taken from a man aged 35 to 55 in good health. The chain combines TRBV21-1 with TRBJ2-4. TRBV21-1 is reported as a pseudogene. Source material: blood. The CDR3 DNA reads TGTGCCAGCAGCAAAGCGCCGGAACCCAAAAACATTCAGTACTTC. Protein: CASSKAPEPKNIQYF.